The subject of this entry is one T cell receptor (beta chain). CDR3 length: 17 residues. Germline loops: CDR1 MNHNS, CDR2 SASEGT. V shed 4 bases and J 7 bases; nucleotides not matched to a gene: 14. In the authors' methods: Quantification of nucleated cells was approximated via reference gene primer amplification. Libraries were prepared by immunoSEQ multiplex PCR; TCRdb keeps only in-frame clonotypes and omits some of them. V, J and clone size derive from that table, while D and trimming were established from the DNA sequence. The table shows approximately 100,000 clones, with around 85% occurring only once. These data originate in a study of blood T cell repertoires in COVID-19. The overall study: Some COVID-19 samples were acute and others convalescent; all came from the United States, Italy and Spain. In each case, the material was cDNA or gDNA derived from T cells, B-cell-depleted T cells, or PBMCs.

This TCR was sampled from an elderly man with acute or convalescent COVID-19. The rearrangement links TRBV6-1 to TRBJ2-7, with 12 positions matching TRBD2. The sample was peripheral blood. CDR3 in amino acids: CASSGGLAGGPPGEQYF. The CDR3 DNA sequence: TGTGCCAGCAGTGGGGGTCTAGCGGGAGGGCCCCCCGGGGAGCAGTACTTC.